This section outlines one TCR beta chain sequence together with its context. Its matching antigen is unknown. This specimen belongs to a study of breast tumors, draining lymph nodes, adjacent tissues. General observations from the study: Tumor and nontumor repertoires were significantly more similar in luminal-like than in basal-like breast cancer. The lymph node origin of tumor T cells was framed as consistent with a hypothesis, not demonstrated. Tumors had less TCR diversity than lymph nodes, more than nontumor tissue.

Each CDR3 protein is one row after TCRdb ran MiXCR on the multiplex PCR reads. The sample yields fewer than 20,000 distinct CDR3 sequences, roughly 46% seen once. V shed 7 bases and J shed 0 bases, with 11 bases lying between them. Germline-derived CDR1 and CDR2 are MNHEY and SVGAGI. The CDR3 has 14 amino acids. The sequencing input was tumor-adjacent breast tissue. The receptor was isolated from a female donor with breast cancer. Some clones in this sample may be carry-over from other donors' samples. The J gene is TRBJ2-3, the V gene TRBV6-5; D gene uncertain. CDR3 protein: CASTPTGSTDTQYF. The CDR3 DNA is TGTGCCAGCACCCCAACGGGCAGCACAGATACGCAGTATTTT.